Following are 19 T cell receptor beta chains from one sample sequenced in a study of CD8 T cells in ankylosing spondylitis. No antigen has been assigned to these receptors. The study, taken as a whole, reports: Within ankylosing spondylitis blood, a TCR beta motif made up of seven or eight highly homologous variants appeared to be characteristic.

TCRdb analysed the 5' RACE reads with MiXCR anew, one entry per CDR3 protein. This table has about 540,000 distinct CDR3 sequences, roughly 13% appearing once. The sequenced sample was blood, either unsorted or a sorted T cell fraction (not recorded which). These receptor sequences come from a male donor with ankylosing spondylitis.

This chain joins TRBV6-2 or TRBV6-3 and TRBJ2-1; 10 bases agree with TRBD2. The germline V gene encodes CDR1 MNHEY and CDR2 SVGEGT. The CDR3 runs to 17 residues. After removal of 0 bases from V and 4 bases from J, the junction contained 6 bases not matched to a gene. The CDR3 region is CASSYSTSGTLYNEQFF. In nucleotides, the CDR3 is TGTGCCAGCAGTTACTCCACTAGCGGGACACTATACAATGAGCAGTTCTTC.

CDR3 protein: CASSYGTQETQYF. DNA for the CDR3: TGCGCCAGCAGCTACGGGACACAAGAGACCCAGTACTTC. The genes are TRBV5-1 and TRBJ2-5; the D gene is possibly TRBD1 (6 bases). The CDR3 sequence is 13 residues long. The V end lost 3 bases, the J end lost 2 bases, and 8 bases lay between the germline ends. The germline V gene encodes CDR1 SGHRS and CDR2 YFSETQ.

The sample holds a few counts of this clonotype. The genes are TRBV20-1 and TRBJ2-2; D might be TRBD2 (6 bases). The V end was cut by 2 bases, the J end by 2 bases, with 9 bases between. In germline, CDR1 is DFQATT, CDR2 SNEGSKA (reference sequence). There are 14 residues in the CDR3. The CDR3 bases are TGCAGTGCTAGATTTAGCGGAAACACCGGGGAGCTGTTTTTT. It codes for CSARFSGNTGELFF.

This clonotype was picked up many times. The J gene is TRBJ2-2, the V gene TRBV24-1; 14 bases fit TRBD2. J lost 0 bases, V lost 3 bases, and 5 bases had no gene match. Germline V gives CDR1 KGHDR, CDR2 SFDVKD. The CDR3 runs to 19 residues. CDR3 sequence reads: CATSDPGLAGAANTGELFF. In DNA form, the CDR3 reads TGTGCCACCAGTGATCCGGGACTAGCGGGAGCGGCGAACACCGGGGAGCTGTTTTTT.

There are many counts of this clonotype. The chain couples TRBV20-1 to TRBJ1-2; the match to TRBD1 covers 7 bases. The CDR3 loop spans 14 amino acids. J gave up 1 base and V 8 bases, and 10 bases lay outside the gene matches. CDR1 and CDR2 (germline): DFQATT, SNEGSKA (reference sequence). The DNA for the CDR3 is TGCAGTACTCAACGGACAGGTTTTAACTATGGCTACACCTTC. This codes for CSTQRTGFNYGYTF.

The V and J genes are TRBV29-1 and TRBJ1-5, with D perhaps matching TRBD1 (6 bases). Trimming took off 6 bases at V and 5 bases at J, with 14 bases between the two ends. The CDR3 contains 13 residues. Germline V gene lookup returns CDR1 SQVTM and CDR2 ANQGSEA. The CDR3 reads CSVPGGFHQPQHF. The CDR3 nucleotides are TGCAGCGTCCCCGGGGGCTTTCATCAGCCCCAGCATTTT.

Concerning this clonotype itself: At one end, the junction sequence differs from germline, possibly due to a read error. The chain links TRBV6-1 to TRBJ1-1, with 7 bases identical to TRBD1. The CDR3 covers 15 residues. Germline V gives CDR1 MNHNS, CDR2 SASEGT. DNA of the CDR3: TGTGCCAGCAGTGAAGCTCCGGACAGGAACACTGAAGCCTTCTTT. Its protein is CASSEAPDRNTEAFF.

A few counts support this clonotype. The rearrangement links TRBV20-1 to TRBJ2-7; TRBD2 aligns across 10 bases. From germline, CDR1 is DFQATT and CDR2 SNEGSKA (reference sequence). The CDR3 is 17 amino acids. Losses at the gene ends were 6 bases for V and 3 bases for J; bases not matched to a gene: 17. Here the CDR3 reads CSASSGRPPRPFYEQYF. The DNA of the CDR3 is TGCAGTGCCAGTAGCGGGAGGCCTCCGAGGCCTTTCTACGAGCAGTACTTC.

This clonotype was counted a few times. The rearrangement joins TRBV20-1 to TRBJ2-7, with D possibly TRBD2 on 5 matching bases. The germline V gene encodes CDR1 DFQATT and CDR2 SNEGSKA (reference sequence). The V and J ends lost 2 bases and 5 bases respectively, with 10 bases between them. The CDR3 covers 12 residues. The chain's CDR3 is CSARSGINEQYF. CDR3 DNA sequence: TGCAGTGCTAGATCCGGGATCAACGAGCAGTACTTC.

The chain couples TRBV7-9 to TRBJ2-1, with D perhaps matching TRBD1 or TRBD2 (5 bases each). Trimming took 5 bases from V and 9 from J, leaving 14 bases between them. This CDR3 is 13 amino acids long. Looked up from germline, CDR1 is SEHNR and CDR2 is FQNEAQ (reference sequence). DNA of the CDR3: TGTGCCAGCAGCAACTCCGGGGCTGCTGAGCAGTTCTTC. Protein: CASSNSGAAEQFF.

This clonotype was observed a few times. The chain links TRBV29-1 to TRBJ1-3; TRBD1 matches 12 bases. The CDR3 is 18 amino acids. Unmatched junction bases numbered 19, after V lost 6 bases and J lost 7 bases. Per the germline V gene, CDR1 is SQVTM and CDR2 is ANQGSEA. CDR3 protein: CSVLDPGTGGRFSNTIYF. CDR3 sequence (DNA): TGCAGCGTATTAGACCCCGGGACAGGGGGCCGCTTTTCGAACACCATATATTTT.

In its sample, this clonotype was seen a few times. This sequence joins TRBV20-1 and TRBJ2-1; D is uncertain. Deletions cut 0 bases from V and 3 bases from J, with 6 bases between. There are 13 residues in the CDR3. CDR1 is DFQATT, CDR2 SNEGSKA, per germline (reference sequence). In DNA, the CDR3 is TGCAGTGCTAGAGAGACCATCTACAATGAGCAGTTCTTC. Its protein is CSARETIYNEQFF.

The J gene is TRBJ2-1, the V gene TRBV5-1; D uncertain. V lost 3 bases and J 0 bases, leaving 13 bases between the germline ends. CDR3 length equals 16 residues. The germline V gene encodes CDR1 SGHRS and CDR2 YFSETQ. This chain's CDR3 is CASSYSARSSYNEQFF. The CDR3 DNA sequence: TGCGCCAGCAGCTACTCAGCGCGAAGCTCCTACAATGAGCAGTTCTTC. The variable domain in full, with the rest retrieved from reference TRBV5-1 and TRBJ2-1, is KAGVTQTPRYLIKTRGQQVTLSCSPISGHRSVSWYQQTPGQGLQFLFEYFSETQRNKGNFPGRFSGRQFSNSRSEMNVSTLELGDSALYLCASSYSARSSYNEQFFGPGTRLTVL.

This clonotype was seen many times. This chain joins TRBV7-2 and TRBJ1-2; D may be TRBD1 (5 bases). The CDR3 contains 15 residues. Germline V gives CDR1 SGHTA, CDR2 FQGNSA. Trimming left V 5 bases short and J 1 base short, with 14 bases between. CDR3 loop: CASSLTPRDNYGYTF. The CDR3 DNA reads TGTGCCAGCAGCCTTACGCCCAGGGATAACTATGGCTACACCTTC.

This clonotype came up a few times. The rearrangement uses TRBV29-1 and TRBJ2-3; the D gene could be TRBD1 or TRBD2 (5 bases each). CDR3 length: 14 residues. Deletions cut 4 bases from V and 3 bases from J, with 14 bases between. Per germline, CDR1 SQVTM and CDR2 ANQGSEA. For the CDR3, the DNA is TGCAGCGTTGTGGGAGCGAGGGGAACAGATACGCAGTATTTT. Protein product: CSVVGARGTDTQYF.

The genes are TRBV20-1 and TRBJ1-5; unclear D gene. Trimming took 6 bases from V and 4 from J, leaving 19 bases between them. The CDR3 has 15 amino acids. CDR1 and CDR2 (germline): DFQATT, SNEGSKA (reference sequence). CDR3 nucleotide sequence: TGCAGTGCAATCCGTCGGTCGATTAGTAATCAGCCCCAGCATTTT. Protein: CSAIRRSISNQPQHF.

This clonotype is judged medium-sized (0.01 to 0.1%). The DNA for the CDR3 is TGTGCCAGCAGCTTTCTCGGACAGGGAGATTCACCCCTCCACTTT. Its protein product is CASSFLGQGDSPLHF. The chain combines TRBV7-8 with TRBJ1-6; TRBD1 matches 8 bases. Germline V CDR1 and CDR2: SGHVS, FQNEAQ. The CDR3 runs to 15 residues. Trimming removed 3 bases from V and 8 bases from J; junction bases left unmatched: 6.

This chain joins TRBV7-7 and TRBJ2-2, with TRBD1 matching over 7 bases. Germline V gives CDR1 SSHAT, CDR2 FNYEAQ (reference sequence). This CDR3 spans 14 amino acids. After removal of 6 bases from V and 6 bases from J, the junction contained 7 bases not matched to a gene. CDR3 bases: TGTGCCAGCAGTCCTGACAGGGCGGCCGGGGAGCTGTTTTTT. Amino acid sequence: CASSPDRAAGELFF.

J is TRBJ2-6 and V is TRBV5-1; D might be TRBD1 (6 bases). This CDR3 is built from 15 residues. Trimming took 4 bases from V and 4 from J, leaving 12 bases between them. Germline V gene sequence: CDR1 SGHRS, CDR2 YFSETQ. The CDR3: CASSEQGTGANVLTF. CDR3 nucleotide sequence: TGCGCCAGCAGCGAACAGGGTACCGGGGCCAACGTCCTGACTTTC. Looking up the rest from reference TRBV5-1 and TRBJ2-6 gives the full variable domain: KAGVTQTPRYLIKTRGQQVTLSCSPISGHRSVSWYQQTPGQGLQFLFEYFSETQRNKGNFPGRFSGRQFSNSRSEMNVSTLELGDSALYLCASSEQGTGANVLTFGAGSRLTVL.